This T cell receptor beta chain was identified in a study of CD8+ T cells in alopecia areata. Study-wide context: Tofacitinib dosing lasted 6 to 18 months, which was then followed by 6 months off drug. Overall study findings and caveats: An increase in clonality over normal scalp was evident in lesional scalp, especially alopecia totalis/universalis. For baseline CD8+ expansion, any link to response stays uncertain with one nonresponder. Tofacitinib significantly reduced both scalp clonality and expanded CD8+ clones among the top 100.

Germline trimming cut 4 bases from V and 0 bases from J; bases unmatched to any gene: 11. The CDR3 is 17 amino acids. The germline V gene has CDR1 SGDLS and CDR2 YYNGEE. In each case, RNA was isolated and then reverse transcribed into cDNA as the sequencing template. Using immunoSEQ multiplex PCR, the repertoire was profiled, and TCRdb retains in-frame clones only, with some absent. The sample lists 120,000 or so clones, over 60% occurring once. Treatment here: oral pan-JAK inhibitor, 5-10 mg twice daily. Worth noting for this clone: What it binds is not known.

Source: CD4+ T cells sorted from blood, taken at week 4, from a patient treated with tofacitinib. The V gene is TRBV9, the J gene TRBJ1-1, with TRBD1 matching 8 bases. The sequence derives from a human donor with alopecia areata. CDR3 nucleotide sequence: TGTGCCAGCAGCCCTAGACCGGGACAGGCGTTGAACACTGAAGCTTTCTTT. Amino acid sequence: CASSPRPGQALNTEAFF.